Below, 29 T cell receptor beta chains from the same sample are listed, as sequenced in a study of blood T cell repertoires in COVID-19. TCRdb's table, derived via immunoSEQ multiplex PCR, lists solely in-frame clones and lacks some. The table shows about 130,000 clones, with around 88% occurring only once. Sequencing was performed on peripheral blood. Source of these receptors: a man aged 55-75 years with COVID-19, enrolled during active disease.

The CDR3, as DNA: TGTGCCAGCAGTGAGAGGCAAGCAGGCACAGATACGCAGTATTTT. Protein: CASSERQAGTDTQYF. The V gene is TRBV2, the J gene TRBJ2-3; D not resolved. The germline CDR1 and CDR2 sequences are SNHLY and FYNNEI. Trimming stripped 3 bases from V and 1 base from J, with 11 bases between. The CDR3 has 15 amino acids.

This chain connects TRBV6-1 to TRBJ1-5; no firm D call. Trimming stripped 1 base from V and 3 bases from J, with 7 bases between. Germline-derived CDR1 and CDR2 are MNHNS and SASEGT. This CDR3 contains 14 residues. CDR3 nucleotide sequence: TGTGCCAGCAGTGAAGGTACTGCCAATCAGCCCCAGCATTTT. It yields the protein CASSEGTANQPQHF.

The genes are TRBV25-1 and TRBJ2-3, with 7 nucleotides matching TRBD1. Germline values: CDR1 MGHDK, CDR2 SYGVNS. This CDR3 comprises 15 residues. V lost 2 bases to trimming and J lost 2 bases; unmatched junction nucleotides: 4. This CDR3 reads CASSERTGYTDTQYF. The DNA for the CDR3 is TGTGCCAGCAGTGAAAGGACAGGTTACACAGATACGCAGTATTTT. The complete variable domain, with remaining parts taken from reference TRBV25-1 and TRBJ2-3, reads EADIYQTPRYLVIGTGKKITLECSQTMGHDKMYWYQQDPGMELHLIHYSYGVNSTEKGDLSSESTVSRIRTEHFPLTLESARPSHTSQYLCASSERTGYTDTQYFGPGTRLTVL.

There are a few counts of this clone. The chain couples TRBV28 to TRBJ2-7, with a possible D match to TRBD2 (7 bases). Germline CDR1 reads MDHEN; CDR2 reads SYDVKM. Trimming took off 4 bases at V and 5 bases at J, with 15 bases between the two ends. The CDR3 spans 14 residues. The DNA for the CDR3 is TGTGCCAGCAGTTCCCGGCGGGGGCGCAACGAGCAGTACTTC. Translation: CASSSRRGRNEQYF.

The chain has TRBV18 and TRBJ2-7; perhaps TRBD1 as D (6 bases). The CDR3 spans 16 residues. The germline V gene has CDR1 KGHSH and CDR2 LQKENI. V lost 3 bases to trimming and J lost 0 bases, with 15 bases between them. CDR3 loop: CASSPTTGPSSYEQYF. In nucleotides, the CDR3 is TGTGCCAGCTCACCTACGACAGGCCCGAGCTCCTACGAGCAGTACTTC.

The chain has TRBV5-8 and TRBJ1-2, with D hard to call. CDR3 length: 13 residues. V was shortened by 4 bases and J by 2 bases, with 9 bases between the two germline ends. Germline V gene lookup returns CDR1 SGHTS and CDR2 YDEGEE. CDR3 sequence: CASSPDINYGYTF. DNA for the CDR3: TGTGCCAGCAGCCCTGACATAAACTATGGCTACACCTTC.

The chain has TRBV19 and TRBJ2-2; D gene uncertain. V gave up 10 bases and J gave up 6 bases, with 15 bases separating them. Per the germline V gene, CDR1 is LNHDA and CDR2 is SQIVND (reference sequence). The CDR3 has 13 residues. Written as DNA, the CDR3 is TGTGCCACCCTGGCCCAAACCCCCGGGGAGCTGTTTTTT. Translation: CATLAQTPGELFF.

The sample holds one count of this clone. The rearrangement links TRBV9 to TRBJ2-7, with D perhaps matching TRBD2 (7 bases). The germline V gene has CDR1 SGDLS and CDR2 YYNGEE. V lost 0 bases, J lost 3 bases, and 13 bases lay in between. The CDR3 runs 15 residues. The CDR3 bases are TGTGCCAGCAGCGTAGGGGGGGGCGTGGGCTACGAGCAGTACTTC. It yields the protein CASSVGGGVGYEQYF.

This chain joins TRBV6-2 or TRBV6-3 and TRBJ1-1, with 10 bases aligning to TRBD1. Per germline, CDR1 MNHEY and CDR2 SVGEGT. The V gene end was trimmed by 5 bases and the J gene end by 2 bases; junction bases not matched to a gene: 5. CDR3 size: 15 residues. CDR3 DNA: TGTGCCAGCAGTCTACGGGACAGGGGAAACACTGAAGCTTTCTTT. Its protein product is CASSLRDRGNTEAFF.

The chain recombines TRBV2 with TRBJ2-3, with 7 bases matching TRBD2. With 3 bases clipped from V and 1 base from J, the junction kept 4 bases outside the gene matches. The CDR3 has 15 residues. From germline, CDR1 is SNHLY and CDR2 FYNNEI. The CDR3 coding sequence is TGTGCCAGCAGTGAGGGGGGGATTGGCACAGATACGCAGTATTTT. This gives the protein CASSEGGIGTDTQYF.

The genes are TRBV19 and TRBJ1-6; TRBD1 is a possible D gene (5 bases). The CDR3 spans 16 residues. The V and J ends lost 3 bases and 5 bases respectively, with 14 bases between them. CDR1 is LNHDA and CDR2 is SQIVND in the germline V gene (reference sequence). Here the CDR3 reads CASSMGRFSNNSPLHF. CDR3 nucleotides: TGTGCCAGTAGTATGGGGCGATTCTCGAATAATTCACCCCTCCACTTT.

V is TRBV28 and J is TRBJ2-3; the D is unclear. CDR3 length equals 12 residues. The V and J ends lost 6 bases and 6 bases respectively, with 10 bases between them. CDR1 and CDR2 from the germline V gene are MDHEN and SYDVKM. For the CDR3, the DNA is TGTGCCAGCAGACCCGCCGGGGATACGCAGTATTTT. Its translation is CASRPAGDTQYF.

This clone occurred once. CDR3 DNA sequence: TGTGCCAGCAGTTTAACGGACAGAAGGGGCACTGGAAACACCATATATTTT. Its protein is CASSLTDRRGTGNTIYF. The genes are TRBV28 and TRBJ1-3; tentatively, D is TRBD1 (6 bases). The CDR3 has 17 residues. V lost 2 bases and J 2 bases, leaving 16 bases between the germline ends. The germline gives CDR1 MDHEN, CDR2 SYDVKM.

The chain couples TRBV6-2 or TRBV6-3 to TRBJ2-5; TRBD1 aligns across 10 bases. Losses at the gene ends were 2 bases for V and 2 bases for J; bases not matched to a gene: 8. Germline CDR1 reads MNHEY; CDR2 reads SVGEGT. The CDR3 totals 17 residues. CDR3 sequence reads: CASSYPLTGGLQETQYF. The CDR3 DNA follows: TGTGCCAGCAGTTACCCTCTGACAGGGGGCCTGCAAGAGACCCAGTACTTC.

Only a few counts were recorded for this clone. This chain joins TRBV12-5 and TRBJ1-2, with 11 nucleotides matching TRBD1. This CDR3 has 15 amino acids. CDR1 LGHNT and CDR2 FRNRAP come from the germline V gene. Unmatched junction bases numbered 12, after V lost 7 bases and J lost 8 bases. The CDR3 bases are TGTGCTAGTGCCCCCCCCCTGGACAGGGGGCGAGGCTACACCTTC. This sequence encodes CASAPPLDRGRGYTF.

This clone was counted only a few times. This rearrangement joins TRBV5-4 to TRBJ1-5, with D possibly being TRBD1 (6 bases). The CDR3 sequence is 13 residues long. The germline V gene has CDR1 SGHNT and CDR2 YYREEE (reference sequence). The V gene lost 4 bases and the J gene lost 2 bases, with 7 bases spanning the gap. In DNA, the CDR3 is TGTGCCAGCAGCCCAGGGGGCAATCAGCCCCAGCATTTT. Translation: CASSPGGNQPQHF. The full variable domain, in which reference TRBV5-4 and TRBJ1-5 provide the parts outside the CDR3, is ETGVTQSPTHLIKTRGQQVTLRCSSQSGHNTVSWYQQALGQGPQFIFQYYREEENGRGNFPPRFSGLQFPNYSSELNVNALELDDSALYLCASSPGGNQPQHFGDGTRLSIL.

Concerning this clone itself: Other DNA sequences in this specimen translate into the identical CDR3. V usage is TRBV7-3 and J usage is TRBJ1-4; D is uncertain. V was shortened by 3 bases and J by 5 bases, with 7 bases between the two germline ends. This CDR3 region has 13 residues. Germline lookup yields CDR1 SGHTA and CDR2 FQGTGA. The CDR3 region has the DNA TGTGCCAGCAGCTTGGGCCCCAATGAAAAACTGTTTTTT. The encoded protein is CASSLGPNEKLFF.

On this clone: Other nucleotide sequences from this sample produce the same CDR3. The rearrangement uses TRBV6-2 or TRBV6-3 and TRBJ1-5, with unresolved D. Deletions cut 0 bases from V and 1 base from J, with 7 bases between. Germline V gene sequence: CDR1 MNHEY, CDR2 SVGEGT. The CDR3 runs 15 residues. The CDR3 DNA is TGTGCCAGCAGTTACTCTCGGGGAAGCAATCAGCCCCAGCATTTT. Protein product: CASSYSRGSNQPQHF.

The chain employs TRBV9 and TRBJ1-6; D remains unclear. With 3 bases removed from V and 7 bases from J, the gap between germline ends came to 14 bases. This CDR3 contains 15 residues. Germline values: CDR1 SGDLS, CDR2 YYNGEE. This chain's CDR3 is CASSAQRHRNSPLHF. CDR3 nucleotides: TGTGCCAGCAGCGCCCAAAGACACCGGAATTCACCCCTCCACTTT.

This sequence joins TRBV6-5 and TRBJ1-2, with 9 bases aligning to TRBD1. Germline lookup yields CDR1 MNHEY and CDR2 SVGAGI. The CDR3 has 13 residues. J was trimmed by 8 bases and V by 5 bases; bases with no gene match: 6. CDR3 loop: CASSRGQGWGYTF. CDR3 in DNA: TGTGCCAGCAGTCGGGGACAGGGATGGGGCTACACCTTC.

The CDR3 protein is CASRTGGLNNSPLHF. The CDR3 DNA reads TGTGCAAGTCGCACGGGGGGGCTGAATAATTCACCCCTCCACTTT. This chain connects TRBV12-2 to TRBJ1-6. TRBV12-2 is annotated as a pseudogene. CDR3 size: 15 residues.

The rearrangement joins TRBV10-3 to TRBJ2-3, with TRBD1 matching over 7 bases. Germline-derived CDR1 and CDR2 are ENHRY and SYGVKD. After removal of 2 bases from V and 0 bases from J, the junction contained 2 bases not matched to a gene. CDR3 length: 15 amino acids. The DNA of the CDR3 is TGTGCCATCAGTGAGGGGGACAGTAGCACAGATACGCAGTATTTT. This codes for CAISEGDSSTDTQYF.

The chain is built from TRBV6-5 and TRBJ1-4, with 9 bases that match TRBD1. Germline assignment: CDR1 MNHEY and CDR2 SVGAGI. The CDR3 runs to 15 residues. The trim removed 6 bases at V and 7 bases at J, leaving 9 bases unmatched. The CDR3 sequence: CASRATGGGGEKLFF. Written as DNA, the CDR3 is TGTGCCAGCAGGGCGACAGGGGGGGGTGGTGAAAAACTGTTTTTT.

CDR3 DNA sequence: TGTGCCAGCAGTGAAGCTCCAGTCGCCGGGGAGCTGTTTTTT. Translation gives CASSEAPVAGELFF. This rearrangement joins TRBV2 to TRBJ2-2; D is ambiguous. Trimming stripped 0 bases from V and 6 bases from J, with 8 bases between. The CDR3 is 14 amino acids. Germline V gives CDR1 SNHLY, CDR2 FYNNEI.

This chain joins TRBV2 and TRBJ2-2; D is perhaps TRBD1 (6 bases). In germline, CDR1 is SNHLY, CDR2 FYNNEI. There are 15 residues in the CDR3. V shed 11 bases and J shed 6 bases, with 22 bases lying between them. The CDR3 loop reads CASAFGTSIAGELFF. CDR3 DNA: TGTGCCTCAGCTTTTGGGACATCGATCGCCGGGGAGCTGTTTTTT.

This chain links TRBV28 with TRBJ1-5, with D possibly being TRBD1 (6 bases). The V gene's germline CDR1 is MDHEN and CDR2 SYDVKM. Between the trimmed V and J ends, which lost 5 bases and 5 bases, there was a span of 16 bases. The CDR3 has 15 residues. In nucleotides, the CDR3 is TGTGCCAGCAGTCATCAGGGGCAGAGTGATCAGCCCCAGCATTTT. Amino acids: CASSHQGQSDQPQHF. Full variable domain (outside the CDR3, taken from reference TRBV28 and TRBJ1-5): DVKVTQSSRYLVKRTGEKVFLECVQDMDHENMFWYRQDPGLGLRLIYFSYDVKMKEKGDIPEGYSVSREKKERFSLILESASTNQTSMYLCASSHQGQSDQPQHFGDGTRLSIL.

This clone was detected ten times or more. The sample carries other DNA sequences with the same CDR3. This chain joins TRBV7-9 and TRBJ1-5, with D possibly TRBD1 on 6 matching bases. There are 14 residues in the CDR3. Trimming removed 5 bases from V and 0 bases from J, with 8 bases in between. Germline CDR1 SEHNR, CDR2 FQNEAQ (reference sequence). CDR3 coding DNA: TGTGCCAGCAGCCCGACAGGTAGCAATCAGCCCCAGCATTTT. Translating it yields CASSPTGSNQPQHF.

The chain combines TRBV30 with TRBJ2-2, with D maybe TRBD2 (6 bases). The CDR3 runs 15 residues. The V end lost 1 base, the J end lost 5 bases, and 14 bases lay between the germline ends. Germline values: CDR1 GTSNPN, CDR2 SVGIG (reference sequence). The CDR3 bases are TGTGCCTGGAGTGGTGGTAGCGGTGGAACCGGGGAGCTGTTTTTT. Its protein is CAWSGGSGGTGELFF.

V and J are TRBV27 and TRBJ2-3, with 9 bases fitting TRBD2. The trim removed 4 bases at V and 4 bases at J, leaving 9 bases unmatched. Germline CDR1 MNHEY, CDR2 SMNVEV (reference sequence). This CDR3 has 16 amino acids. The CDR3 sequence: CASSSPRGGAADTQYF. CDR3 DNA: TGTGCCAGCAGTTCCCCCCGCGGGGGGGCCGCAGATACGCAGTATTTT.